Detailed here is one TCR beta chain. The antigen remains unidentified. The sample originates from a study of cytomegalovirus exposure and HLA in healthy donors. The study's findings and limits: Solely CMV serostatus was available to characterize immune exposure.

The CDR3 is 12 amino acids. The V segment lost 8 bases and the J segment 9 bases; nucleotides outside the gene matches: 9. Germline CDR1 is MGHRA and CDR2 is YSYEKL. The PCR had 60 Vbeta and 13 Jbeta primers. Assay: immunoSEQ multiplex PCR; the TCRdb copy retains only in-frame clones and omits some. The data hold 200,000 to 250,000 clones, with about 75% observed a single time. The chain recombines TRBV4-1 with TRBJ2-5, with 7 bases lining up with TRBD2. This clonotype was sampled from a young man in good health and CMV-seronegative. Sample: PBMCs. The CDR3 sequence is CASGLGRVPQYF. CDR3 sequence (DNA): TGCGCCAGCGGACTAGGACGAGTCCCCCAGTACTTC.